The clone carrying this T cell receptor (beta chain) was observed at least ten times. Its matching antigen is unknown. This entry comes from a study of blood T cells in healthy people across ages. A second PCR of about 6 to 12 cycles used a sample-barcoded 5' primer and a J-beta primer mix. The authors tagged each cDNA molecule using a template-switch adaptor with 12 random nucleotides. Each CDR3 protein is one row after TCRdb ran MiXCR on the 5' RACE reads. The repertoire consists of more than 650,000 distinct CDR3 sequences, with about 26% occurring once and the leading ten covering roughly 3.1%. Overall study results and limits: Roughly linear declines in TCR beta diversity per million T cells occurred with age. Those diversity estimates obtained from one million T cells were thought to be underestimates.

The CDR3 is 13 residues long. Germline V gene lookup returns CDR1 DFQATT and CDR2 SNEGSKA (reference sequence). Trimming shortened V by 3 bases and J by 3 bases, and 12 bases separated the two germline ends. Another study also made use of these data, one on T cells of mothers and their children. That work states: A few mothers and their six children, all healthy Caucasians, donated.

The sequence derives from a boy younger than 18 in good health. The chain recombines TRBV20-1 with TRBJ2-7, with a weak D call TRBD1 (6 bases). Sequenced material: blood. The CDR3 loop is CSARAWTDYEQYF. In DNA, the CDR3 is TGCAGTGCTAGGGCCTGGACAGACTACGAGCAGTACTTC.